One and the same sample provided the 21 T cell receptor beta chains below, sequenced in a study of shared clonotypes between healthy human individuals (dated by TCRdb to the early 2020s). The library was made by the immunoSEQ multiplex PCR assay. This immuneACCESS table, as held by TCRdb, lists in-frame sequences with V and J called but not all clones. Of the missing ones, under half trace to an unresolved V gene in checked studies; the others have no known cause. This sample has about 1.1 million clones in its table, and approximately 77% of those were observed once. Jointly, the top ten make up 0.89% of the sample. The sequenced sample was memory CD4+ T cells from PBMCs. The cell subset or site label on this specimen signifies: CD45RA-negative fraction. Every receptor here comes from a man younger than 35 in good health. Some clones in this sample may be carry-over from other donors' samples.

This clone was seen a few times. The genes are TRBV7-2 and TRBJ2-3, with D possibly being TRBD2 (5 bases). V lost 6 bases and J 4 bases, leaving 8 bases between the germline ends. Germline-derived CDR1 and CDR2 are SGHTA and FQGNSA. CDR3 size: 12 residues. The CDR3 region has the DNA TGTGCCAGCAGGGACTCCGCAGATACGCAGTATTTT. Amino acids: CASRDSADTQYF.

The V and J genes are TRBV29-1 and TRBJ1-1; D is uncertain. Germline-derived CDR1 and CDR2 are SQVTM and ANQGSEA. The V end was cut by 2 bases, the J end by 0 bases, with 16 bases between. The CDR3 consists of 16 residues. CDR3 DNA sequence: TGCAGCGTTGAATTGTCCAGGTTCTACCTGAACACTGAAGCTTTCTTT. It yields the protein CSVELSRFYLNTEAFF.

CDR3 coding DNA: TGCGCCAGCAGCCCGAGACAGGGATCTGGCGAGCAGTACTTC. Amino acid sequence: CASSPRQGSGEQYF. This chain uses TRBV5-1 with TRBJ2-7, with 7 bases identical to TRBD1. This CDR3 has 14 residues. The germline V gene has CDR1 SGHRS and CDR2 YFSETQ. Trimming at V came to 4 bases and at J to 6 bases, leaving 10 bases not matched to a gene.

The chain links TRBV6-5 to TRBJ1-1, with a tentative D call TRBD1 (5 bases). The CDR3 has 16 amino acids. V was pared by 0 bases and J by 4 bases, with 15 bases between. Germline V gene lookup returns CDR1 MNHEY and CDR2 SVGAGI. CDR3 DNA: TGTGCCAGCAGTTACTCGAATCGGGGCGCGGGCACTGAAGCTTTCTTT. Protein product: CASSYSNRGAGTEAFF.

This sequence joins TRBV5-5 and TRBJ2-7; D is unresolved. Per the germline V gene, CDR1 is SGHKS and CDR2 is YYEKEE (reference sequence). The CDR3 runs 15 residues. V shed 2 bases and J shed 0 bases, with 12 bases lying between them. CDR3 residues: CASSFGLFDSYEQYF. Here the CDR3 DNA reads TGTGCCAGCAGCTTTGGGTTGTTTGACTCCTACGAGCAGTACTTC.

This clone was seen a single time. The chain joins TRBV2 to TRBJ1-5; TRBD1 matches at 8 bases. Germline CDR1 and CDR2: SNHLY and FYNNEI. J was trimmed by 4 bases and V by 8 bases; bases with no gene match: 7. The CDR3 contains 14 residues. CDR3 nucleotides: TGTGCCAGCGCCCGACAGGGGAGTAATCAGCCCCAGCATTTT. Translation gives CASARQGSNQPQHF.

About this clone: The same CDR3 is also encoded by other DNA sequences in this sample. The V gene is TRBV27, the J gene TRBJ1-2, with TRBD1 as a possible D gene (5 bases). The V gene lost 5 bases and the J gene lost 4 bases, with 11 bases spanning the gap. Germline CDR1 is MNHEY and CDR2 is SMNVEV (reference sequence). The CDR3 sequence is 13 residues long. CDR3 nucleotide sequence: TGTGCCAGCAGTAGCAGGGCGGGCTATGGCTACACCTTC. The encoded protein is CASSSRAGYGYTF.

A single count supports this clone. The rearrangement links TRBV7-3 to TRBJ2-7, with 16 bases identical to TRBD2. V lost 5 bases to trimming and J lost 0 bases; unmatched junction nucleotides: 7. The CDR3 sequence is 18 residues long. Per germline, CDR1 SGHTA and CDR2 FQGTGA. The CDR3, as DNA: TGTGCCAGCAGCCCGGGACTAGCGGGAGGGCCACACTCCTACGAGCAGTACTTC. Its protein is CASSPGLAGGPHSYEQYF.

The genes are TRBV5-1 and TRBJ2-7, with no clear D. This CDR3 contains 14 residues. V gave up 0 bases and J gave up 3 bases, with 10 bases separating them. Germline V gene lookup returns CDR1 SGHRS and CDR2 YFSETQ. The CDR3 loop is CASSLGPFFYEQYF. DNA of the CDR3: TGCGCCAGCAGCTTGGGGCCATTCTTCTACGAGCAGTACTTC.

A single count supports this clone. The chain combines TRBV6-5 with TRBJ1-2; D gene uncertain. Germline lookup yields CDR1 MNHEY and CDR2 SVGAGI. This CDR3 spans 14 amino acids. V lost 2 bases and J lost 1, with 8 bases in between. The CDR3 nucleotides read TGTGCCAGCAGTTACCGACAAGTTAACTATGGCTACACCTTC. This sequence encodes CASSYRQVNYGYTF.

The chain links TRBV28 to TRBJ2-5, with D uncertain. This CDR3 spans 19 amino acids. Trimming took 3 bases from V and 5 from J, leaving 28 bases between them. Germline-derived CDR1 and CDR2 are MDHEN and SYDVKM. The CDR3 sequence: CASSFVHYRRPRKDETQYF. The CDR3 DNA follows: TGTGCCAGCAGTTTTGTTCATTATAGAAGGCCGCGGAAGGACGAGACCCAGTACTTC.

The V call is TRBV6-1, the J call TRBJ1-4; no definite D call. From germline, CDR1 is MNHNS and CDR2 SASEGT. The ends were cut back, 8 bases at V and 14 bases at J, with 12 bases in the middle. The CDR3 has 10 residues. The CDR3, as DNA: TGTGCCAGCTCGGAGGGCTCGCTGTTTTTT. Translated, it gives CASSEGSLFF.

The chain is built from TRBV27 and TRBJ2-3, with D possibly called TRBD1 or TRBD2 (6 bases each). The CDR3 covers 15 residues. V lost 3 bases, J lost 2 bases, and 12 bases lay in between. Germline CDR1 MNHEY, CDR2 SMNVEV (reference sequence). The CDR3 loop reads CASSFGGLITDTQYF. Written as DNA, the CDR3 is TGTGCCAGCAGTTTTGGGGGGCTTATCACAGATACGCAGTATTTT.

The CDR3 loop is CASSLSGGLGEETQYF. The CDR3 bases are TGTGCCAGCAGTTTATCCGGGGGACTAGGCGAAGAGACCCAGTACTTC. The chain employs TRBV28 and TRBJ2-5; the match to TRBD2 covers 8 bases. The length of the CDR3 is 16 residues. Germline trimming cut 1 base from V and 3 bases from J; bases unmatched to any gene: 7. Germline lookup yields CDR1 MDHEN and CDR2 SYDVKM.

The V and J genes are TRBV5-1 and TRBJ1-1, with a possible D match to TRBD1 (5 bases). Trimming took off 4 bases at V and 5 bases at J, with 18 bases between the two ends. This CDR3 has 15 amino acids. Per the germline V gene, CDR1 is SGHRS and CDR2 is YFSETQ. CDR3 amino acids: CASSQLQDSTTEAFF. CDR3 in DNA: TGCGCCAGCAGCCAACTACAGGATTCTACTACTGAAGCTTTCTTT.

The chain couples TRBV6-5 to TRBJ1-2, with 9 bases matching TRBD1. The V gene's germline CDR1 is MNHEY and CDR2 SVGAGI. There are 15 residues in the CDR3. With 5 bases clipped from V and 4 bases from J, the junction kept 8 bases outside the gene matches. The CDR3 DNA follows: TGTGCCAGCAGTAACACAGGGGGCGGCGTCTATGGCTACACCTTC. It translates to CASSNTGGGVYGYTF.

The V gene is TRBV27, the J gene TRBJ1-6; no clear D gene. The CDR3 runs to 16 residues. Germline-derived CDR1 and CDR2 are MNHEY and SMNVEV (reference sequence). Between the trimmed V and J ends, which lost 2 bases and 0 bases, there was a span of 8 bases. This CDR3 is CASSLRQSSYNSPLHF. CDR3 nucleotide sequence: TGTGCCAGCAGTTTAAGGCAGAGCTCCTATAATTCACCCCTCCACTTT.

Here the CDR3 reads CASTGHTEAFF. CDR3 nucleotide sequence: TGTGCCTCAACCGGTCACACTGAAGCTTTCTTT. This rearrangement joins TRBV6-1 to TRBJ1-1; unclear D gene. The CDR3 spans 11 residues. The V and J ends lost 11 bases and 3 bases respectively, with 10 bases between them. Germline loops: CDR1 MNHNS, CDR2 SASEGT.

The chain carries TRBV7-2 and TRBJ2-3; tentative D call: TRBD2 (6 bases). The CDR3 is made up of 15 amino acids. The germline V gene has CDR1 SGHTA and CDR2 FQGNSA. V shed 5 bases and J shed 1 base, with 13 bases lying between them. CDR3 region: CASSGRDFRTDTQYF. CDR3 DNA sequence: TGTGCCAGCAGCGGCCGGGACTTCCGCACAGATACGCAGTATTTT.

Turning to this clone: A read error is the likely source, as a far larger clone sits one nucleotide away. In the same sample, other DNA sequences code for this CDR3. This chain joins TRBV7-9 and TRBJ2-5, with D possibly being TRBD2 (5 bases). The length of the CDR3 is 14 residues. Germline V gives CDR1 SEHNR, CDR2 FQNEAQ (reference sequence). CDR3 bases: TGTGCCAGTAGCTTCTCGGGCAGCCGGGGGACCCAGTACTTC. This codes for CASSFSGSRGTQYF.

J is TRBJ1-2 and V is TRBV7-2, with D tentatively TRBD1 (6 bases). V was pared by 1 base and J by 8 bases, with 8 bases between. The CDR3 sequence is 12 residues long. Germline CDR1 SGHTA, CDR2 FQGNSA. CDR3 in DNA: TGTGCCAGCAGCTTAGTACAGGGAGGCTACACCTTC. Encoded protein: CASSLVQGGYTF. The whole variable domain, remainder taken from reference TRBV7-2 and TRBJ1-2, is GAGVSQSPSNKVTEKGKDVELRCDPISGHTALYWYRQSLGQGLEFLIYFQGNSAPDKSGLPSDRFSAERTGGSVSTLTIQRTQQEDSAVYLCASSLVQGGYTFGSGTRLTVV.